A single sample gave rise to the 31 T cell receptor beta chains below, sequenced in a study of blood T cells in healthy people across ages. A J-beta primer mix and a sample-barcoded 5' primer were used in a second PCR of about 7 to 12 cycles. TCRdb passed the 5' RACE reads through MiXCR, listing each CDR3 protein once. The sample records some 1.8 million distinct CDR3 sequences, 39% being singletons. Specimen: blood. These receptors were taken from a human donor in good health.

The CDR3 DNA is TGCGCCAGCAGCCAAGATACCGGCTACGAGCAGTTCTTC. It is translated as CASSQDTGYEQFF. The chain uses TRBV4-1 and TRBJ2-1; D unclear. Per the germline V gene, CDR1 is MGHRA and CDR2 is YSYEKL. Trimming pared 0 bases from V and 10 bases from J, leaving 10 bases between. The CDR3 has 13 residues.

The table lists this clonotype with a count of one. The chain combines TRBV20-1 with TRBJ2-7; 10 bases line up with TRBD2. The CDR3 has 13 residues. Germline loops: CDR1 DFQATT, CDR2 SNEGSKA (reference sequence). Trimming took 6 bases from V and 2 from J; bases not matched to a gene: 4. The CDR3 DNA sequence: TGCAGTGCAGGGGGACTAGCGCCCTACGAGCAGTACTTC. Amino acids: CSAGGLAPYEQYF.

This clonotype has a handful of counts. The chain is built from TRBV4-3 and TRBJ2-1; 8 nucleotides align to TRBD2. With V trimmed by 6 bases and J by 2 bases, 9 bases remained unmatched. Germline V gene lookup returns CDR1 LGHNA and CDR2 YSLEER. The CDR3 length is 16 residues. The CDR3 is CASRLEAGDTYNEQFF. The CDR3 nucleotides are TGCGCCAGCAGGCTCGAAGCGGGGGACACCTACAATGAGCAGTTCTTC.

The chain employs TRBV6-6 and TRBJ1-2; D ambiguous. Germline V gene sequence: CDR1 MNHNY, CDR2 SVGAGI (reference sequence). The CDR3 is 15 amino acids. V lost 0 bases to trimming and J lost 4 bases, with 12 bases between them. For the CDR3, the DNA is TGTGCCAGCAGTTACTCGGGCACCTTTAGCTATGGCTACACCTTC. It translates to CASSYSGTFSYGYTF.

A few counts support this clonotype. V gene TRBV6-6 combines with J gene TRBJ2-3; D remains unclear. The germline V gene encodes CDR1 MNHNY and CDR2 SVGAGI (reference sequence). Trimming removed 5 bases at V and 0 bases at J, with 12 bases between. This CDR3 has 15 amino acids. CDR3: CASSHETYSTDTQYF. Written as DNA, the CDR3 is TGTGCCAGCAGTCACGAAACGTATAGCACAGATACGCAGTATTTT.

In its sample, this clonotype was seen a few times. This chain joins TRBV7-2 and TRBJ2-5, with D perhaps given as TRBD1 or TRBD2 (5 bases each). Matching the DNA end better, TRBJ2-7 makes the J call doubtful. Germline CDR1 reads SGHTA; CDR2 reads FQGNSA. The CDR3 runs 15 residues. CDR3 protein: CASSLARGRYSEQYF. As DNA, the CDR3 is TGTGCCAGCAGCTTAGCGAGGGGCAGGTACTCCGAGCAGTACTTC.

The chain is built from TRBV18 and TRBJ2-4, with D possibly TRBD1 on 5 matching bases. The DNA matches TRBJ2-7 better at its end, which makes the J call doubtful. Germline V gene lookup returns CDR1 KGHSH and CDR2 LQKENI. CDR3 length: 14 amino acids. CDR3 coding DNA: TGTGCCAGCTCCCCCACGACAGTAGTAGGCGAGCAGTACTTC. It is translated as CASSPTTVVGEQYF.

The chain couples TRBV12-3 or TRBV12-4 to TRBJ2-4; possibly TRBD1 for D (7 bases). Trimming took 5 bases from V and 9 from J, leaving 17 bases between them. The CDR3 totals 14 residues. CDR3 protein: CASSNQGGPGIQYF. The CDR3 bases are TGTGCCAGCAGTAACCAGGGGGGTCCGGGCATTCAGTACTTC.

The chain combines TRBV27 with TRBJ1-2, with D perhaps matching TRBD1 (5 bases). Germline V gene lookup returns CDR1 MNHEY and CDR2 SMNVEV (reference sequence). The germline V and J ends were trimmed by 2 bases and 1 base, with 17 bases remaining between them. CDR3 length equals 17 residues. The CDR3 sequence is CASSLGAGWGFNYGYTF. The CDR3 nucleotides read TGTGCCAGCAGTTTAGGGGCAGGATGGGGTTTTAACTATGGCTACACCTTC.

V usage is TRBV5-1 and J usage is TRBJ2-4; D tentatively fits TRBD1 or TRBD2 (5 bases each). The end of the DNA is better explained by TRBJ2-5, so the J call may be wrong. Germline CDR1 and CDR2: SGHRS and YFSETQ. The CDR3 covers 16 residues. The DNA for the CDR3 is TGCGCCAGCAGCCTCGGACGGGGCCCTCCGGGTGAGACCCAGTACTTC. Translated, it gives CASSLGRGPPGETQYF.

V and J are TRBV14 and TRBJ2-1; D may be TRBD2 (5 bases). Trimming left V 1 base short and J 7 bases short, with 14 bases between. Looked up from germline, CDR1 is SGHDN and CDR2 is FVKESK. The CDR3 contains 15 residues. CDR3 loop: CASSQGLVGRNEQFF. CDR3 coding DNA: TGTGCCAGCAGCCAAGGGCTAGTAGGGAGAAATGAGCAGTTCTTC.

The J gene is TRBJ1-2, the V gene TRBV20-1; D gene ambiguous. Germline V gives CDR1 DFQATT, CDR2 SNEGSKA (reference sequence). The CDR3 runs 15 residues. The germline V and J ends were trimmed by 1 base and 0 bases, with 12 bases remaining between them. CDR3 residues: CSARVDFYPNYGYTF. For the CDR3, the DNA is TGCAGTGCTAGAGTTGACTTCTACCCTAACTATGGCTACACCTTC.

This clonotype was seen a few times. The rearrangement links TRBV29-1 to TRBJ1-5; possibly TRBD1 for D (6 bases). This CDR3 comprises 13 residues. V lost 6 bases and J lost 5, with 14 bases in between. Looked up from germline, CDR1 is SQVTM and CDR2 is ANQGSEA. The chain's CDR3 is CSVAGDPDQPQHF. CDR3 DNA: TGCAGCGTAGCAGGGGATCCGGATCAGCCCCAGCATTTT. The full variable domain, with the rest looked up from reference TRBV29-1 and TRBJ1-5, is SAVISQKPSRDICQRGTSLTIQCQVDSQVTMMFWYRQQPGQSLTLIATANQGSEATYESGFVIDKFPISRPNLTFSTLTVSNMSPEDSSIYLCSVAGDPDQPQHFGDGTRLSIL.

This rearrangement joins TRBV7-9 to TRBJ1-2, with 7 nucleotides matching TRBD1. The CDR3 has 16 residues. Germline CDR1 and CDR2: SEHNR and FQNEAQ (reference sequence). The V segment lost 5 bases and the J segment 4 bases; nucleotides outside the gene matches: 13. The CDR3 DNA reads as TGTGCCAGCAGCCCCAGCCCGTCAGGGGGGCCCTATGGCTACACCTTC. As protein: CASSPSPSGGPYGYTF.

The gene calls are TRBV7-2 and TRBJ2-1; D might be TRBD2 (6 bases). The germline gives CDR1 SGHTA, CDR2 FQGNSA. V was cut by 5 bases and J by 6 bases, with 20 bases left in between. This CDR3 is 16 amino acids long. The CDR3 nucleotides are TGTGCCAGCAGCCCCCCCGGCGGGGCTAAGTCCAATGAGCAGTTCTTC. Translating it yields CASSPPGGAKSNEQFF.

This clonotype was seen a handful of times. J is TRBJ1-2 and V is TRBV20-1; no clear D gene. This CDR3 comprises 13 residues. V shed 3 bases and J shed 7 bases, with 15 bases lying between them. Germline V lookup: CDR1 DFQATT, CDR2 SNEGSKA (reference sequence). As DNA, the CDR3 is TGCAGTGCTAGGGAATGGCGATCAGGTGGCTACACCTTC. It specifies CSAREWRSGGYTF.

Comment on this clonotype: The junction departs from the called germline gene at one end, perhaps through a read error. The chain employs TRBV20-1 and TRBJ1-2; perhaps TRBD1 as D (5 bases). The CDR3 runs to 13 residues. The germline V gene has CDR1 DFQATT and CDR2 SNEGSKA (reference sequence). This CDR3 is CSARDRRDYGCTF. DNA of the CDR3: TGCAGTGCTAGAGATCGGCGGGACTATGGCTGCACCTTC.

This clonotype has a single count. The junction departs from the called germline gene at one end, perhaps through a read error. The gene calls are TRBV6-6 and TRBJ2-7, with a tentative D call TRBD2 (5 bases). Germline V gene lookup returns CDR1 MNHNY and CDR2 SVGAGI (reference sequence). The CDR3 is made up of 12 amino acids. CDR3: CASSYEGYERYF. The CDR3 nucleotides read TGTGCCAGCAGCTACGAGGGCTACGAGCGGTACTTC.

The CDR3 DNA sequence: TGTGCCAGCAGCGTGGTAGCGGGGGACACAGATACGCAGTATTTT. Its protein is CASSVVAGDTDTQYF. The chain employs TRBV9 and TRBJ2-3; 9 bases align to TRBD2. Trimming took 2 bases from V and 2 from J; bases not matched to a gene: 3. The CDR3 extends over 15 amino acids. CDR1 and CDR2 from the germline V gene are SGDLS and YYNGEE.

The chain employs TRBV4-3 and TRBJ2-2, with no clear D. V was pared by 3 bases and J by 3 bases, with 8 bases between. Germline CDR1 reads LGHNA; CDR2 reads YSLEER. The CDR3 contains 14 residues. CDR3 in amino acids: CASSQTIDTGELFF. CDR3 nucleotide sequence: TGCGCCAGCAGCCAGACGATAGACACCGGGGAGCTGTTTTTT.

This clonotype was found a few times. The V call is TRBV12-3 or TRBV12-4, the J call TRBJ2-3; TRBD2 agrees at 8 bases. The CDR3 extends over 16 amino acids. V dropped 7 bases and J dropped 5; count of bases not matched to a gene: 14. CDR3 coding DNA: TGTGCCAGCAATCCGAACCAAGCGGGGGTAGGAGATACGCAGTATTTT. Its translation is CASNPNQAGVGDTQYF.

This clonotype has at least ten counts. This chain links TRBV29-1 with TRBJ2-7; D uncertain. Per germline, CDR1 SQVTM and CDR2 ANQGSEA. V was shortened by 1 base and J by 3 bases, with 7 bases between the two germline ends. The CDR3 is 12 amino acids. In nucleotides, the CDR3 is TGCAGCGTTGAAGTCACCAACTACGAGCAGTACTTC. It encodes CSVEVTNYEQYF.

V is TRBV7-2 and J is TRBJ2-5; D may be TRBD2 (6 bases). The CDR3 is 15 amino acids. Trimming took off 3 bases at V and 3 bases at J, with 14 bases between the two ends. Germline lookup yields CDR1 SGHTA and CDR2 FQGNSA. CDR3 in amino acids: CASSLRLVTEETQYF. CDR3 sequence (DNA): TGTGCCAGCAGCTTGAGACTAGTGACTGAAGAGACCCAGTACTTC.

This clonotype was counted between two and nine times. V gene TRBV20-1 combines with J gene TRBJ2-3; TRBD2 matches at 10 bases. Germline assignment: CDR1 DFQATT and CDR2 SNEGSKA (reference sequence). V lost 0 bases, J lost 2 bases, and 5 bases stayed unmatched. CDR3 size: 16 residues. The CDR3 DNA sequence: TGCAGTGCTAGAGATTTAAGCGGGGGGGACACAGATACGCAGTATTTT. This encodes CSARDLSGGDTDTQYF.

The gene calls are TRBV29-1 and TRBJ2-1, with 8 bases identical to TRBD1. Germline V gives CDR1 SQVTM, CDR2 ANQGSEA. Losses at the gene ends were 1 base for V and 3 bases for J; bases not matched to a gene: 5. CDR3 length: 15 amino acids. The CDR3 DNA sequence: TGCAGCGTTGAAGGGGGGACAGGAGTCTACAATGAGCAGTTCTTC. Protein sequence: CSVEGGTGVYNEQFF.

This clonotype was counted only a few times. V usage is TRBV5-1 and J usage is TRBJ2-2, with TRBD1 as a possible D gene (6 bases). Trimming stripped 0 bases from V and 6 bases from J, with 9 bases between. The CDR3 loop spans 14 amino acids. Germline values: CDR1 SGHRS, CDR2 YFSETQ. The CDR3 reads CASSLDRVAGELFF. CDR3 coding DNA: TGCGCCAGCAGCTTGGACAGGGTGGCCGGGGAGCTGTTTTTT.

The chain is built from TRBV5-1 and TRBJ2-7; 7 bases map to TRBD1. The CDR3 runs to 15 residues. V lost 4 bases and J lost 3; bases outside the gene matches: 10. Germline assignment: CDR1 SGHRS and CDR2 YFSETQ. The CDR3 loop is CASSGNPGQLYEQYF. The CDR3 coding sequence is TGCGCCAGCAGCGGAAACCCGGGACAGCTCTACGAGCAGTACTTC.

This rearrangement joins TRBV10-3 to TRBJ1-5; D is uncertain. The germline V and J ends were trimmed by 9 bases and 0 bases, with 12 bases remaining between them. The germline CDR1 and CDR2 sequences are ENHRY and SYGVKD. The CDR3 covers 14 residues. This chain's CDR3 is CAIRTEDSNQPQHF. CDR3 nucleotides: TGTGCCATTCGGACGGAAGATAGCAATCAGCCCCAGCATTTT.

This clonotype appeared a few times. The V call is TRBV12-3 or TRBV12-4, the J call TRBJ2-5; perhaps TRBD1 as D (5 bases). The J call is uncertain, as TRBJ2-7 better fits the DNA end. The CDR3 covers 12 residues. The CDR3 spells CASSYVGDEQYF. DNA for the CDR3: TGTGCCAGCAGTTATGTAGGGGACGAGCAGTACTTC.

This clonotype has more than one count but fewer than ten. The chain joins TRBV6-6 to TRBJ1-2, with D possibly matching TRBD1 (5 bases). The CDR3 is 16 residues long. Germline V gene lookup returns CDR1 MNHNY and CDR2 SVGAGI (reference sequence). V dropped 5 bases and J dropped 8 bases, with 24 bases sitting between them. For the CDR3, the DNA is TGTGCCAGCAGTCCCATAGGGACTCCCGTAGAGACGGGCTACACCTTC. It encodes CASSPIGTPVETGYTF.

V gene TRBV4-1 combines with J gene TRBJ2-2, with D possibly matching TRBD1 (7 bases). Trimming took off 4 bases at V and 9 bases at J, with 18 bases between the two ends. There are 15 residues in the CDR3. Germline CDR1 is MGHRA and CDR2 is YSYEKL. The CDR3 reads CASSLQLAGQWELFF. CDR3 coding DNA: TGCGCCAGCAGCCTTCAACTGGCGGGACAGTGGGAGCTGTTTTTT.